This T cell receptor beta chain was documented in a study of post-analysis software for immune sequencing data (dated by TCRdb to between 2015 and 2017). The study in broad terms: Relapsing-remitting, secondary progressive and progressive-relapsing multiple sclerosis were recorded as disease courses, and subtype annotation was lacking for some patients. The patient repertoires were compared against fewer than twelve previously published healthy control repertoires obtained from donors aged roughly 6 to 25 years. A subset of samples was prepared in parallel using single-end sample barcoding, then pooled and co-amplified after Illumina adapter ligation. Here is what the overall study found, with its caveats: Compared with controls, multiple sclerosis patients had significantly lower normalized Chao1 diversity, a finding suggesting substantial peripheral T-cell clonal expansion. Patients showed significantly higher frequencies than controls for roughly five TRBV segments, among them TRBV5-6, TRBV5-1 and TRBV20-1. Direct clustering with F measure revealed strong co-clustering of samples prepared in the same batch, which led to a batch-effect correction. The multiple sclerosis patient group was slightly younger than the control group.

A single count supports this clonotype. The specificity of this receptor is unknown. No qualities accompany the bases; no much larger clone lies one base away. To demonstrate the VDJtools post-analysis software, TCR beta repertoires were profiled from the peripheral blood of 10 to 15 young patients with multiple sclerosis. The patients with multiple sclerosis were children and adolescents between roughly 6 and 17 years of age. The method was PCR. TCRdb names Illumina HiSeq 2500 as the instrument used. To reduce PCR and sequencing biases, unique molecular identifiers were incorporated into the TCR beta cDNA libraries. Every 1 to 10 million input T cells yielded 500,000 or so cDNA molecules, meaning each molecule approximated one T cell. Patient libraries were prepared and sequenced with the same protocol used for the earlier healthy control dataset. Samples belonging to the same batch were prepared together, multiplexed and sequenced on a shared HiSeq lane. On the authors' methods: Raw barcoded reads were processed with MIGEC, and single-read molecular identifier groups were discarded before consensus assembly and CDR3 extraction. Clonotype tables were post-analysed with VDJtools, normalizing diversity by down-sampling all datasets to the smallest sample size. In repertoire overlap clustering, CDR3 amino acid sequences, but not nucleotide sequences, were matched to correct batch-related cross-sample contamination. TCRdb reprocessing: public reads trimmed at Q25 with fastp, clones called with MiXCR, in-frame beta chains kept. Each CDR3 protein appears once, grouped with its most common genes and DNA. The V and J calls shown here were made by TCRdb, not taken from the authors' results. A total of some 370,000 distinct CDR3 sequences appear in this sample, 30% to 45% of them only once. The leading ten clones occupy 13% of the sample.

The junction shows trimming of 3 bases on V and 3 bases on J, and the gene matches do not reach 7 bases of it. CDR1 and CDR2 were assigned from the germline V gene as MDHEN and SYDVKM. The CDR3 numbers 15 residues from cysteine through phenylalanine. Only the CDR3 DNA stays, 45 bases, in frame from base 1. The sequence derives from a girl aged 10-17 years with multiple sclerosis. Recombination linked TRBV28 to TRBJ1-2; TRBD1 matches 7 bases in the middle. The specimen was blood. Here the CDR3 is given as CASSLGQTVHYGYTF. The DNA sequence is TGTGCCAGCAGTTTGGGACAGACAGTCCACTATGGCTACACCTTC.